This T cell receptor beta chain was found in a study of human T cells and chemical hapten exposure. At the level of the study: Researchers reported sensitizing a 2 cm by 2 cm upper inner arm skin site with 2% DPC.

Specified time point: patch test 1, 2 weeks after DPC sensitization. Treatment reported: therapeutic diphenylcyclopropenone sensitization with weekly scalp DPC. The V end was cut by 3 bases, the J end by 2 bases, with 7 bases between. The CDR3 consists of 13 residues. Germline CDR1 and CDR2: MNHEY and SMNVEV (reference sequence). The library gave individual cDNA molecules unique molecular identifiers. TCRdb re-called the RACE reads with MiXCR, one entry per CDR3 protein. The table lists roughly 180,000 distinct CDR3 sequences, about 14% of them singletons. The table lists this clonotype with many counts.

The sample in question was whole blood, obtained in connection with sensitization to the hapten diphenylcyclopropenone (DPC). The gene calls are TRBV27 and TRBJ1-2, with D possibly matching TRBD1 (5 bases). This TCR derives from a woman aged 30 to 39 with alopecia areata. Some clones in this sample may be carry-over from other donors' samples. CDR3 nucleotides: TGTGCCAGCAGTTTTGAGGGGAACTATGGCTACACCTTC. It encodes CASSFEGNYGYTF.